This T cell receptor (beta chain) came from a study of blood T cell repertoires in COVID-19. A single count supports this clone. Clones were read by immunoSEQ multiplex PCR, and TCRdb kept only the in-frame ones, dropping some. The repertoire includes over 85,000 clones, less than 85% of them detected once, and about 3.7% sits in the top ten. Germline V gene sequence: CDR1 SGHTA, CDR2 FQGNSA. The V gene lost 7 bases and the J gene lost 0 bases, with 13 bases spanning the gap. CDR3 length: 15 residues. The sample consisted of peripheral blood. The clonotype comes from a woman older than 75 with acute or convalescent COVID-19. This chain connects TRBV7-2 to TRBJ2-1; no clear D. CDR3 DNA sequence: TGTGCCAGCACCCTATCCACTAACTCCTACAATGAGCAGTTCTTC. Translating it yields CASTLSTNSYNEQFF.